The T cell receptor (beta chain) under discussion was sequenced for a study of response to subunit inactivated influenza vaccine. Overall study findings and caveats: It was suggested by the authors that few new T cells are recruited by each seasonal influenza vaccination.

In regard to this clonotype: Its antigen is unknown.

Germline assignment: CDR1 SGHTA and CDR2 FQGNSA. J gave up 4 bases and V 1 base, and 3 bases lay outside the gene matches. This CDR3 spans 15 amino acids. TCRdb independently ran MiXCR on the RT-PCR reads; one entry per CDR3 protein. The sample comprises approximately 480,000 distinct CDR3 sequences, 11% of which are singletons, and approximately 12% rests with the top ten. This TCR derives from a man aged 45-65 years who received an inactivated influenza vaccine. J is TRBJ2-5 and V is TRBV7-2; 10 bases match TRBD2. Sequenced material: PBMCs from blood, taken about 40 days after vaccination. The CDR3 DNA is TGTGCCAGCAGCTTAGAGGTAGCGGGGGGAGAGACCCAGTACTTC. This sequence encodes CASSLEVAGGETQYF.